This entry lists 20 T cell receptor beta chains sequenced from one sample in a study of T cell changes during pregnancy in multiple sclerosis. Clones were read by immunoSEQ multiplex PCR, and TCRdb kept only the in-frame ones, dropping some. The table shows around 92,000 clones, with about 93% occurring only once. Sequencing was performed on peripheral blood, taken in the first trimester of pregnancy. These receptor sequences come from a female donor with multiple sclerosis, enrolled in a pregnancy study.

The chain couples TRBV18 to TRBJ2-2; D perhaps matches TRBD1 (6 bases). Germline CDR1 is KGHSH and CDR2 is LQKENI. V dropped 4 bases and J dropped 2 bases, with 14 bases sitting between them. CDR3 length: 16 residues. CDR3 nucleotide sequence: TGTGCCAGCTCACTCACCGGACAGCCTAACACCGGGGAGCTGTTTTTT. Its translation: CASSLTGQPNTGELFF.

The chain combines TRBV6-5 with TRBJ2-7, with 12 bases identical to TRBD1. Germline assignment: CDR1 MNHEY and CDR2 SVGAGI. The CDR3 is made up of 16 amino acids. V lost 4 bases and J lost 0; bases outside the gene matches: 4. The CDR3 DNA sequence: TGTGCCAGCAGTTCCGGGACAGGGGGCTTCTCCTACGAGCAGTACTTC. This sequence encodes CASSSGTGGFSYEQYF.

The chain is built from TRBV6-6 and TRBJ1-2; 10 nucleotides align to TRBD1. With 4 bases clipped from V and 6 bases from J, the junction kept 5 bases outside the gene matches. The germline V gene has CDR1 MNHNY and CDR2 SVGAGI (reference sequence). CDR3 length: 14 residues. CDR3 region: CASSSGQGSNGYTF. The CDR3 DNA reads as TGTGCCAGCAGTTCGGGACAGGGGTCTAATGGCTACACCTTC.

V gene TRBV6-1 combines with J gene TRBJ1-2; 7 bases are a match to TRBD1. Per germline, CDR1 MNHNS and CDR2 SASEGT. V was clipped by 7 bases and J by 3 bases; unmatched bases: 11. This CDR3 has 15 amino acids. The CDR3 loop reads CASTGGGRGYYGYTF. CDR3 DNA: TGTGCCAGCACAGGGGGAGGAAGGGGGTACTATGGCTACACCTTC.

The chain recombines TRBV6-1 with TRBJ2-2; 7 bases line up with TRBD2. The CDR3 runs to 15 residues. The J segment lost 3 bases and the V segment lost 8 bases, leaving 9 bases of the junction unmatched. Germline V gene data show CDR1 as MNHNS and CDR2 as SASEGT. This chain's CDR3 is CASLGGVRDTGELFF. In DNA form, the CDR3 reads TGTGCCAGCTTGGGGGGGGTTAGGGACACCGGGGAGCTGTTTTTT.

The J gene is TRBJ1-1, the V gene TRBV7-9; D remains ambiguous. In germline, CDR1 is SEHNR, CDR2 FQNEAQ (reference sequence). The length of the CDR3 is 13 residues. Trimming cost V 1 base and J 7 bases, with 10 bases left between them. In DNA, the CDR3 is TGTGCCAGCAGCTTAGTTTCAATCGGTGAAGCTTTCTTT. This gives the protein CASSLVSIGEAFF. Based on the CDR3 plus reference TRBV7-9 and TRBJ1-1, the full variable domain is DTGVSQNPRHKITKRGQNVTFRCDPISEHNRLYWYRQTLGQGPEFLTYFQNEAQLEKSRLLSDRFSAERPKGSFSTLEIQRTEQGDSAMYLCASSLVSIGEAFFGQGTRLTVV.

V gene TRBV19 combines with J gene TRBJ2-7; D is possibly TRBD2 (6 bases). Germline V gene data show CDR1 as LNHDA and CDR2 as SQIVND (reference sequence). V was shortened by 3 bases and J by 4 bases, with 13 bases between the two germline ends. The CDR3 length is 14 residues. The CDR3 nucleotides read TGTGCCAGTAGTATTGCGGGGAAAAGTTACGAGCAGTACTTC. Translated, it gives CASSIAGKSYEQYF.

V is TRBV19 and J is TRBJ1-6; the D gene is possibly TRBD1 (5 bases). Deletions cut 4 bases from V and 8 bases from J, with 12 bases between. This CDR3 comprises 14 residues. Germline assignment: CDR1 LNHDA and CDR2 SQIVND (reference sequence). The CDR3 region is CASSTAGAHSPLHF. CDR3 coding DNA: TGTGCCAGTAGTACAGCTGGGGCCCATTCACCCCTCCACTTT.

The CDR3 DNA is TGTGCCAGCAGTGAAGCGTGGCAGAACAAGATCCATGGCTACACCTTC. Translated, it gives CASSEAWQNKIHGYTF. The rearrangement uses TRBV6-1 and TRBJ1-2; D unclear. The germline V gene has CDR1 MNHNS and CDR2 SASEGT. V was shortened by 0 bases and J by 6 bases, with 17 bases between the two germline ends. This CDR3 comprises 16 residues.

V gene TRBV5-1 combines with J gene TRBJ2-7; D gene ambiguous. Looked up from germline, CDR1 is SGHRS and CDR2 is YFSETQ. The CDR3 consists of 16 residues. Trimming stripped 0 bases from V and 5 bases from J, with 18 bases between. CDR3: CASSLGPTFPTHEQYF. The CDR3, as DNA: TGCGCCAGCAGCTTGGGGCCGACATTTCCCACTCACGAGCAGTACTTC.

The chain carries TRBV7-9 and TRBJ2-3; 9 nucleotides line up with TRBD2. CDR3 size: 15 residues. V trimming: 4 bases; J trimming: 2 bases; junction bases outside the gene matches: 4. Germline V gene data show CDR1 as SEHNR and CDR2 as FQNEAQ (reference sequence). The CDR3: CASSSSGDATDTQYF. CDR3 bases: TGTGCCAGCAGCTCTAGCGGGGACGCCACAGATACGCAGTATTTT.

V usage is TRBV6-4 and J usage is TRBJ2-7, with 9 bases identical to TRBD2. Unmatched junction bases numbered 12, after V lost 7 bases and J lost 5 bases. Germline V gene sequence: CDR1 MRHNA, CDR2 SNTAGT. CDR3 length: 15 residues. CDR3 protein: CASTRHCGGENEQYF. Written as DNA, the CDR3 is TGTGCCAGCACCCGACATTGCGGGGGGGAGAACGAGCAGTACTTC.

The chain combines TRBV19 with TRBJ1-1; possible D gene TRBD1, 5 bases. Trimming removed 2 bases at V and 5 bases at J, with 9 bases between. CDR3 length: 13 residues. The germline V gene has CDR1 LNHDA and CDR2 SQIVND (reference sequence). The CDR3 reads CASSIQGSTEAFF. For the CDR3, the DNA is TGTGCCAGTAGTATACAGGGTTCGACTGAAGCTTTCTTT. Using reference TRBV19 and TRBJ1-1 for the parts outside the CDR3, the full variable domain is DGGITQSPKYLFRKEGQNVTLSCEQNLNHDAMYWYRQDPGQGLRLIYYSQIVNDFQKGDIAEGYSVSREKKESFPLTVTSAQKNPTAFYLCASSIQGSTEAFFGQGTRLTVV.

The chain is built from TRBV11-1 and TRBJ2-7; 9 bases are shared with TRBD1. Germline CDR1 reads SGHAT; CDR2 reads FQDESV (reference sequence). Trimming cost V 5 bases and J 1 base; bases outside gene matches: 9. This CDR3 comprises 16 residues. As DNA, the CDR3 is TGTGCCAGCAGCCTCCGAGGGGGACAGGGTTCCTACGAGCAGTACTTC. Its protein product is CASSLRGGQGSYEQYF.

CDR3 amino acids: CASSLGPTGTPATNEKLFF. CDR3 sequence (DNA): TGCGCCAGCAGCTTGGGACCCACAGGGACCCCTGCAACTAATGAAAAACTGTTTTTT. The chain links TRBV5-1 to TRBJ1-4; D perhaps matches TRBD1 (6 bases). Trimming removed 0 bases at V and 0 bases at J, with 18 bases between. Germline V gives CDR1 SGHRS, CDR2 YFSETQ. There are 19 residues in the CDR3.

The CDR3 DNA reads TGTGCCAGTAAAGGAGACGGAAACACTGAAGCTTTCTTT. As protein: CASKGDGNTEAFF. The chain uses TRBV19 and TRBJ1-1; D call uncertain. There are 13 residues in the CDR3. CDR1 is LNHDA and CDR2 is SQIVND in the germline V gene (reference sequence). Trimming shortened V by 7 bases and J by 2 bases, and 11 bases separated the two germline ends. The variable domain in full, completed from reference TRBV19 and TRBJ1-1, reads DGGITQSPKYLFRKEGQNVTLSCEQNLNHDAMYWYRQDPGQGLRLIYYSQIVNDFQKGDIAEGYSVSREKKESFPLTVTSAQKNPTAFYLCASKGDGNTEAFFGQGTRLTVV.

The chain links TRBV5-1 to TRBJ1-2, with TRBD1 identical over 11 bases. The V gene's germline CDR1 is SGHRS and CDR2 YFSETQ. CDR3 length: 13 amino acids. V trimming: 4 bases; J trimming: 7 bases; junction bases outside the gene matches: 3. CDR3 DNA: TGCGCCAGCAGCCCGGGACAGGGGGTTGGCTACACCTTC. This encodes CASSPGQGVGYTF.

V usage is TRBV19 and J usage is TRBJ2-5; 10 positions match TRBD2. After removal of 4 bases from V and 2 bases from J, the junction contained 1 base not matched to a gene. CDR1 and CDR2 (germline): LNHDA, SQIVND (reference sequence). CDR3 size: 14 residues. CDR3 bases: TGTGCCAGTAGTAAACTAGCGGGGCAAGAGACCCAGTACTTC. This gives the protein CASSKLAGQETQYF. The full variable domain, completed using reference TRBV19 and TRBJ2-5, is DGGITQSPKYLFRKEGQNVTLSCEQNLNHDAMYWYRQDPGQGLRLIYYSQIVNDFQKGDIAEGYSVSREKKESFPLTVTSAQKNPTAFYLCASSKLAGQETQYFGPGTRLLVL.

This clone was found once. The chain has TRBV27 and TRBJ2-7; perhaps TRBD1 as D (5 bases). V lost 2 bases, J lost 3 bases, and 11 bases lay in between. This CDR3 has 14 residues. The germline V gene has CDR1 MNHEY and CDR2 SMNVEV (reference sequence). Written as DNA, the CDR3 is TGTGCCAGCAGTTTAGGGCAGGGCTACTACGAGCAGTACTTC. Its translation is CASSLGQGYYEQYF.

V usage is TRBV7-2 and J usage is TRBJ2-7, with TRBD2 matching over 14 bases. The CDR3 runs 17 residues. V lost 0 bases to trimming and J lost 6 bases; unmatched junction nucleotides: 7. In germline, CDR1 is SGHTA, CDR2 FQGNSA. CDR3 bases: TGTGCCAGCAGCTTAGCGGCCGGGACTAGCGGGGGATTCGAGCAGTACTTC. Protein product: CASSLAAGTSGGFEQYF. The full variable domain, completed using reference TRBV7-2 and TRBJ2-7, is GAGVSQSPSNKVTEKGKDVELRCDPISGHTALYWYRQSLGQGLEFLIYFQGNSAPDKSGLPSDRFSAERTGGSVSTLTIQRTQQEDSAVYLCASSLAAGTSGGFEQYFGPGTRLTVT.